The 8 T cell receptor beta chains presented below share a single source sample, sequenced in a study of T-cell memory formation after mild COVID-19. TCRdb reprocessed the 5' RACE reads via MiXCR and lists one record per CDR3 protein. Seen here are 350,000 to 500,000 distinct CDR3 sequences, around 17% observed once, and the top ten hold roughly 21%. Sample: PBMCs or a T cell subset sorted from them (not recorded which). The receptors originated from a man younger than 35 who had mild COVID-19 (a few samples of this study predate the infection). Cell type and time point are not known.

This clonotype was detected only a few times. The rearrangement joins TRBV24-1 to TRBJ2-1, with a weak D call TRBD1 (5 bases). V was shortened by 4 bases and J by 5 bases, with 8 bases between the two germline ends. The V gene's germline CDR1 is KGHDR and CDR2 SFDVKD. The length of the CDR3 is 13 residues. The CDR3 region has the DNA TGTGCCACCAGTGACCTGGACAACAATGAGCAGTTCTTC. Its protein is CATSDLDNNEQFF.

The chain joins TRBV4-2 to TRBJ1-1; the D is unclear. The CDR3 spans 16 residues. The germline V gene encodes CDR1 LGHNA and CDR2 YNFKEQ. V shed 1 base and J shed 6 bases, with 18 bases lying between them. CDR3 in amino acids: CASSQATLGLYAEAFF. CDR3 in DNA: TGTGCCAGCAGCCAAGCTACCCTAGGGTTGTATGCTGAAGCTTTCTTT.

Only a few counts were recorded for this clonotype. The chain links TRBV19 to TRBJ2-3, with 10 bases fitting TRBD2. This CDR3 has 16 amino acids. V lost 5 bases to trimming and J lost 0 bases; unmatched junction nucleotides: 5. Germline CDR1 LNHDA, CDR2 SQIVND (reference sequence). CDR3 sequence: CASSLSGGASTDTQYF. CDR3 coding DNA: TGTGCCAGTAGTCTCAGCGGGGGGGCCAGCACAGATACGCAGTATTTT.

CDR3 bases: TGCAGTGCTAGCCTTCCTGGGAGGACAGATACGCAGTATTTT. This translates into CSASLPGRTDTQYF. This chain links TRBV20-1 with TRBJ2-3, with a possible D match to TRBD2 (6 bases). Germline CDR1 reads DFQATT; CDR2 reads SNEGSKA (reference sequence). Trimming shortened V by 3 bases and J by 3 bases, and 13 bases separated the two germline ends. The CDR3 is made up of 14 amino acids.

The V gene is TRBV4-1, the J gene TRBJ2-5; 7 bases align to TRBD1. J was trimmed by 5 bases and V by 2 bases; bases with no gene match: 5. The germline gives CDR1 MGHRA, CDR2 YSYEKL. CDR3 length: 14 residues. The CDR3 reads CASSQYTGAETQYF. The CDR3 DNA reads as TGCGCCAGCAGCCAATACACAGGGGCCGAGACCCAGTACTTC.

There are many counts of this clonotype. J is TRBJ2-3 and V is TRBV5-1; 7 positions agree with TRBD1. V lost 4 bases to trimming and J lost 6 bases; unmatched junction nucleotides: 11. CDR1 and CDR2 (germline): SGHRS, YFSETQ. The CDR3 is made up of 15 amino acids. The DNA for the CDR3 is TGCGCCAGCAGCCAGGGGGTAGGGAGCGGCGATACGCAGTATTTT. Amino acids: CASSQGVGSGDTQYF.

The chain couples TRBV11-2 to TRBJ1-2; D is possibly TRBD1 (6 bases). Per the germline V gene, CDR1 is SGHAT and CDR2 is FQNNGV. Trimming left V 5 bases short and J 4 bases short, with 14 bases between. CDR3 length equals 14 residues. The CDR3 bases are TGTGCCAGCAGCCCCACGGGAGGGGGCTATGGCTACACCTTC. Translating it yields CASSPTGGGYGYTF.

This chain connects TRBV3-1 to TRBJ2-5; tentatively, D is TRBD1 (5 bases). Trimming pared 3 bases from V and 2 bases from J, leaving 10 bases between. This CDR3 has 14 amino acids. Germline lookup yields CDR1 LGHDT and CDR2 YNNKEL (reference sequence). The CDR3 spells CASSHNTGQETQYF. CDR3 in DNA: TGTGCCAGCAGCCACAATACAGGTCAAGAGACCCAGTACTTC.